The present TCR beta chain was sequenced within a study of graft-versus-host responses after intestinal transplantation. General observations from the study: Patients with graft-donor T cell macrochimerism had high graft-versus-host to host-versus-graft clonal ratios in allografts.

Per germline, CDR1 LNHDA and CDR2 SQIVND (reference sequence). Trimming pared 7 bases from V and 7 bases from J, leaving 11 bases between. The CDR3 has 12 residues. Libraries were prepared by immunoSEQ multiplex PCR; TCRdb keeps only in-frame clonotypes and omits some of them. The sample consists of over 75,000 clones, just under 95% of them appearing once. With respect to this clone: Its antigen remains unidentified.

The receptor was isolated from a human donor who was the organ donor for an intestinal transplant. The source was unstimulated CD8+ T cells sorted from spleen or lymph node cells, collected before transplant. The V call is TRBV19, the J call TRBJ1-5, with D unresolved. CDR3 sequence reads: CASKYSGQPQHF. The CDR3 DNA reads as TGTGCCAGTAAATACTCGGGGCAGCCCCAGCATTTT.